Presented here are 8 T cell receptor beta chains from one specimen sequenced in a study of blood T cell repertoires in COVID-19. The table came from immunoSEQ multiplex PCR; TCRdb's copy has only in-frame clones and leaves some out. The sample has about 90,000 clones; roughly 78% are singletons. The sample taken for sequencing was peripheral blood. Every receptor here comes from a woman aged 70-85 years with acute or convalescent COVID-19.

The chain uses TRBV6-5 and TRBJ1-5, with 9 positions matching TRBD1. Per germline, CDR1 MNHEY and CDR2 SVGAGI. The CDR3 has 11 residues. Trimming at V came to 6 bases and at J to 16 bases, leaving 7 bases not matched to a gene. Written as DNA, the CDR3 is TGTGCCAGCAGACAGGGGGCTTTCTGCCATTTT. Translation gives CASRQGAFCHF.

This sequence joins TRBV30 and TRBJ2-7, with D unresolved. Germline CDR1 and CDR2: GTSNPN and SVGIG (reference sequence). This CDR3 contains 11 residues. Trimming removed 0 bases at V and 4 bases at J, with 4 bases between. CDR3 DNA sequence: TGTGCCTGGAGTGTACAATACGAGCAGTACTTC. Its translation is CAWSVQYEQYF.

DNA for the CDR3: TGCAGCGTGGAGGGGACTGCCAAAAACATTCAGTACTTC. Translated: CSVEGTAKNIQYF. This chain connects TRBV29-1 to TRBJ2-4; D might be TRBD2 (6 bases). Germline lookup yields CDR1 SQVTM and CDR2 ANQGSEA. This CDR3 is built from 13 residues. The ends were cut back, 6 bases at V and 1 base at J, with 10 bases in the middle. The complete variable domain, with remaining parts taken from reference TRBV29-1 and TRBJ2-4, reads SAVISQKPSRDICQRGTSLTIQCQVDSQVTMMFWYRQQPGQSLTLIATANQGSEATYESGFVIDKFPISRPNLTFSTLTVSNMSPEDSSIYLCSVEGTAKNIQYFGAGTRLSVL.

The gene calls are TRBV4-3 and TRBJ2-6; a weak D match, TRBD1 (5 bases). Trimming cost V 4 bases and J 4 bases, with 14 bases left between them. This CDR3 is 16 amino acids long. The V gene's germline CDR1 is LGHNA and CDR2 YSLEER. CDR3 coding DNA: TGCGCCAGCAGCCGCGACAGCGCATCCGGGGCCAACGTCCTGACTTTC. Protein product: CASSRDSASGANVLTF.

The V and J genes are TRBV3-1 (or the pseudogene TRBV3-2) and TRBJ2-1; 7 bases agree with TRBD1. V was pared by 7 bases and J by 7 bases, with 10 bases of the junction left unmatched. The CDR3 sequence is 14 residues long. Looked up from germline, CDR1 is LGHDT and CDR2 is YNNKEL (reference sequence). CDR3 sequence reads: CASTRGRGTNEQFF. The CDR3 nucleotides read TGTGCCAGCACCAGGGGCAGGGGGACGAATGAGCAGTTCTTC.

This chain connects TRBV7-2 to TRBJ1-2, with 12 bases aligning to TRBD1. Germline-derived CDR1 and CDR2 are SGHTA and FQGNSA. J was trimmed by 7 bases and V by 6 bases; bases with no gene match: 9. CDR3 length: 15 residues. In nucleotides, the CDR3 is TGTGCCAGCAGAGTGGGACAGGGGGCGCTTGTTGGCTACACCTTC. This gives the protein CASRVGQGALVGYTF. The full variable domain, rest sourced from reference TRBV7-2 and TRBJ1-2, is GAGVSQSPSNKVTEKGKDVELRCDPISGHTALYWYRQSLGQGLEFLIYFQGNSAPDKSGLPSDRFSAERTGGSVSTLTIQRTQQEDSAVYLCASRVGQGALVGYTFGSGTRLTVV.

The CDR3 DNA follows: TGTGCCAGCAGCCCGGGGACTAGCTTATACGAGCAGTACTTC. Residues: CASSPGTSLYEQYF. The chain carries TRBV5-4 and TRBJ2-7, with TRBD2 identical over 9 bases. Trimming cost V 4 bases and J 4 bases; bases outside gene matches: 6. From germline, CDR1 is SGHNT and CDR2 YYREEE (reference sequence). The CDR3 totals 14 residues.

The chain couples TRBV6-1 to TRBJ1-2, with D possibly matching TRBD1 (6 bases). Germline CDR1 is MNHNS and CDR2 is SASEGT. V gave up 2 bases and J gave up 8 bases, with 21 bases separating them. The CDR3 is 16 residues long. DNA of the CDR3: TGTGCCAGCAGTGAAAAGGTACTGGGGGCCTCGCCCGGCTACACCTTC. Translated: CASSEKVLGASPGYTF.